The present entry profiles one TCR beta chain with its context. What it recognizes is unknown. Trimming cost V 4 bases and J 8 bases, with 18 bases left between them. The CDR3 contains 14 residues. Germline V gene lookup returns CDR1 SQVTM and CDR2 ANQGSEA. Generated by immunoSEQ multiplex PCR, the TCRdb table keeps only in-frame clones and is missing some. There are hundreds of thousands of clones in the sample; roughly 73% occur only once, and under 2% lies in the top ten. The data derive from a study of shared clonotypes between healthy human individuals. Study-wide results and caveats: Non-shared clonotypes had lower generation probabilities than clonotypes shared by all four sorted-subset donors.

This clonotype was obtained from a woman in her twenties or thirties in good health. Sequences were obtained from memory CD4+ T cells sorted from blood. Subset meaning: CD45RA-negative fraction. The chain has TRBV29-1 and TRBJ2-1; D tentatively fits TRBD1 or TRBD2 (5 bases each). CDR3 sequence reads: CSVGGAVGSDEQFF. Written as DNA, the CDR3 is TGCAGCGTTGGAGGGGCAGTGGGGTCGGATGAGCAGTTCTTC.